These 12 T cell receptor beta chains came from one sample sequenced in a study of shared clonotypes between healthy human individuals. It was CD45RO-negative cells, positively selected for CCR7, that made up naive CD8 cells, with terminally differentiated effector memory CD45RA+ cells excluded. Measured with immunoSEQ multiplex PCR; TCRdb has only the in-frame clones, and not every one. The repertoire has around 1,900,000 clones, 93% of them found once; the top ten carry around 1.8%. The sequenced sample consisted of naive CD8+ T cells from PBMCs. The receptor source for this set is a man aged 18 to 29 in good health. Some clones in this sample may be carry-over from other donors' samples.

Of note for this clone: Mismatch with germline at one junction end may stem from a read error. This chain uses TRBV6-5 with TRBJ2-7; D not resolved. The germline CDR1 and CDR2 sequences are MNHEY and SVGAGI. This CDR3 comprises 14 residues. The CDR3 nucleotides are TGTGCCCGCAGCCCTATTGGGGTGTGGTACGAGCAGTACTTC. This translates into CARSPIGVWYEQYF.

The gene calls are TRBV9 and TRBJ2-1, with D possibly matching TRBD2 (6 bases). The CDR3 is 14 residues long. The V end lost 4 bases, the J end lost 6 bases, and 14 bases lay between the germline ends. Germline CDR1 and CDR2: SGDLS and YYNGEE. DNA of the CDR3: TGTGCCAGCAGCTCCCGGGGACTTGTCAATGAGCAGTTCTTC. Protein: CASSSRGLVNEQFF. The variable domain in full, completed from reference TRBV9 and TRBJ2-1, reads DSGVTQTPKHLITATGQRVTLRCSPRSGDLSVYWYQQSLDQGLQFLIQYYNGEERAKGNILERFSAQQFPDLHSELNLSSLELGDSALYFCASSSRGLVNEQFFGPGTRLTVL.

This clone was counted once. This rearrangement joins TRBV25-1 to TRBJ2-1; 8 bases match TRBD2. After removal of 4 bases from V and 2 bases from J, the junction contained 7 bases not matched to a gene. The CDR3 runs 16 residues. Looked up from germline, CDR1 is MGHDK and CDR2 is SYGVNS. The DNA for the CDR3 is TGTGCCAGCAGTGGTGATAGCGGGGCCGCCTACAATGAGCAGTTCTTC. Protein sequence: CASSGDSGAAYNEQFF.

This clone was seen only once. This sequence joins TRBV27 and TRBJ2-5, with 10 nucleotides matching TRBD2. J was trimmed by 7 bases and V by 8 bases; bases with no gene match: 10. This CDR3 has 14 amino acids. Germline assignment: CDR1 MNHEY and CDR2 SMNVEV (reference sequence). CDR3 sequence: CASSTSGPLGTQYF. In DNA form, the CDR3 reads TGTGCCAGCTCGACTAGCGGGCCGCTCGGGACCCAGTACTTC.

This chain uses TRBV6-1 with TRBJ1-5; D call uncertain. The V gene's germline CDR1 is MNHNS and CDR2 SASEGT. Trimming left V 3 bases short and J 7 bases short, with 13 bases between. CDR3 length equals 14 residues. CDR3 sequence (DNA): TGTGCCAGCAGTGATCCAGGCAACTTCCAGCCCCAGCATTTT. Its translation is CASSDPGNFQPQHF.

This rearrangement joins TRBV7-9 to TRBJ2-3, with 7 bases fitting TRBD2. The CDR3 is 14 amino acids. With V trimmed by 5 bases and J by 7 bases, 9 bases remained unmatched. In germline, CDR1 is SEHNR, CDR2 FQNEAQ (reference sequence). The chain's CDR3 is CASSPLGGVYTQYF. CDR3 DNA sequence: TGTGCCAGCAGCCCCTTGGGAGGGGTTTATACGCAGTATTTT. Looking up the rest from reference TRBV7-9 and TRBJ2-3 gives the full variable domain: DTGVSQNPRHKITKRGQNVTFRCDPISEHNRLYWYRQTLGQGPEFLTYFQNEAQLEKSRLLSDRFSAERPKGSFSTLEIQRTEQGDSAMYLCASSPLGGVYTQYFGPGTRLTVL.

This clone came up once. The V gene is TRBV19, the J gene TRBJ2-7, with 7 bases aligning to TRBD1. Germline values: CDR1 LNHDA, CDR2 SQIVND (reference sequence). The CDR3 spans 14 residues. With V trimmed by 5 bases and J by 1 base, 5 bases remained unmatched. CDR3 residues: CASSLGQVSYEQYF. The CDR3 bases are TGTGCCAGTAGTCTCGGACAGGTATCCTACGAGCAGTACTTC.

This clone was seen only once. This chain links TRBV13 with TRBJ2-7; tentative D call: TRBD1 (6 bases). The ends were cut back, 6 bases at V and 2 bases at J, with 23 bases in the middle. CDR1 PRHDT and CDR2 FYEKMQ come from the germline V gene (reference sequence). This CDR3 is built from 17 residues. The CDR3 reads CASSSGSDSQFTYEQYF. CDR3 DNA: TGTGCCAGCAGTTCCGGATCGGACAGCCAGTTTACCTACGAGCAGTACTTC.

This clone was counted a single time. Here the CDR3 DNA reads TGTGCCAGCAGCCCGACAGGGAAAAATTCCTACGAGCAGTACTTC. Residues: CASSPTGKNSYEQYF. The rearrangement joins TRBV28 to TRBJ2-7; 7 bases agree with TRBD1. Unmatched junction bases numbered 9, after V lost 6 bases and J lost 1 base. This CDR3 spans 15 amino acids. CDR1 is MDHEN, CDR2 SYDVKM, per germline.

The chain is built from TRBV19 and TRBJ2-1; D possibly uses TRBD1 or TRBD2 (5 bases each). The germline V gene encodes CDR1 LNHDA and CDR2 SQIVND (reference sequence). Trimming took off 7 bases at V and 4 bases at J, with 14 bases between the two ends. The CDR3 is 14 amino acids. CDR3 sequence reads: CASTGTWGYNEQFF. The CDR3 DNA reads TGTGCCAGTACCGGGACCTGGGGGTACAATGAGCAGTTCTTC.

The genes are TRBV7-6 and TRBJ2-1; D is perhaps TRBD1 (5 bases). Trimming pared 5 bases from V and 4 bases from J, leaving 27 bases between. Germline CDR1 SGHVS, CDR2 FNYEAQ. The CDR3 contains 19 residues. The CDR3 DNA follows: TGTGCCAGCAGCCCGACCGCCGCACACAGGCCATATACATACAATGAGCAGTTCTTC. Translated: CASSPTAAHRPYTYNEQFF. The whole variable domain, remainder taken from reference TRBV7-6 and TRBJ2-1, is GAGVSQSPRYKVTKRGQDVALRCDPISGHVSLYWYRQALGQGPEFLTYFNYEAQQDKSGLPNDRFSAERPEGSISTLTIQRTEQRDSAMYRCASSPTAAHRPYTYNEQFFGPGTRLTVL.

Remarks on this clone: Other DNA sequences within the sample encode an identical CDR3. The CDR3 DNA is TGTGCCAGTTCTCCGGGACAGGGGGCCTACGAGCAGTACTTC. Residues: CASSPGQGAYEQYF. The rearrangement links TRBV19 to TRBJ2-7; 11 bases agree with TRBD1. Germline V CDR1 and CDR2: LNHDA, SQIVND (reference sequence). The CDR3 spans 14 residues. J lost 2 bases, V lost 8 bases, and 5 bases had no gene match.